These 14 T cell receptor beta chains originate from one sample sequenced in a study of T cells after posttransplantation cyclophosphamide. TCRdb's copy holds only in-frame clones and misses some; the assay was immunoSEQ multiplex PCR. Of 16,000 or so clones listed, around 85% are singletons. Methotrexate plus calcineurin inhibitor accompanied controls' myeloablative marrow transplants; sampling was 1 year later. The sample in question was PBMCs, obtained after allogeneic stem cell transplant with calcineurin inhibitor and methotrexate. The receptors were sampled from a female patient aged 18 to 29 who received an allogeneic stem cell transplant from an unrelated donor, was CMV-positive, and had acute and chronic GVHD. Some T cells may be transferred from the graft donor.

Only one count was recorded for this clone. This chain joins TRBV5-1 and TRBJ1-2, with 7 positions matching TRBD1. The CDR3 covers 14 residues. Germline trimming cut 0 bases from V and 7 bases from J; bases unmatched to any gene: 6. CDR1 is SGHRS, CDR2 YFSETQ, per germline. CDR3: CASSLEGGGFGYTF. DNA of the CDR3: TGCGCCAGCAGCTTGGAAGGGGGCGGATTTGGCTACACCTTC.

The chain carries TRBV7-2 and TRBJ2-4, with TRBD1 identical over 9 bases. The CDR3 is 16 residues long. Per the germline V gene, CDR1 is SGHTA and CDR2 is FQGNSA. J was trimmed by 4 bases and V by 4 bases; bases with no gene match: 8. CDR3 protein: CASSYQSGTGKNIQYF. The CDR3 DNA sequence: TGTGCCAGCAGCTACCAATCCGGGACAGGGAAAAACATTCAGTACTTC.

The chain has TRBV28 and TRBJ1-2, with TRBD1 matching over 7 bases. Germline V gene data show CDR1 as MDHEN and CDR2 as SYDVKM. The J segment lost 5 bases and the V segment lost 3 bases, leaving 9 bases of the junction unmatched. The CDR3 contains 15 residues. The CDR3 region is CASSLGAGGRYGYTF. Written as DNA, the CDR3 is TGTGCCAGCAGTTTGGGGGCAGGGGGTCGATATGGCTACACCTTC.

This sequence joins TRBV7-9 and TRBJ2-7; 9 bases line up with TRBD2. Per germline, CDR1 SEHNR and CDR2 FQNEAQ (reference sequence). The junction had 6 bases not matched to a gene; V was cut back by 9 bases and J by 3 bases. CDR3 size: 13 residues. The CDR3, as DNA: TGTGCCAGTAGCGCTAGCGGGGTCTACGAGCAGTACTTC. Amino acids: CASSASGVYEQYF. Complete variable domain (other parts from reference TRBV7-9 and TRBJ2-7): DTGVSQNPRHKITKRGQNVTFRCDPISEHNRLYWYRQTLGQGPEFLTYFQNEAQLEKSRLLSDRFSAERPKGSFSTLEIQRTEQGDSAMYLCASSASGVYEQYFGPGTRLTVT.

This clone was counted between two and nine times. The chain carries TRBV28 and TRBJ1-5; D gene ambiguous. The CDR3 covers 14 residues. The germline V and J ends were trimmed by 5 bases and 7 bases, with 15 bases remaining between them. Germline V CDR1 and CDR2: MDHEN, SYDVKM. Written as DNA, the CDR3 is TGTGCCAGCAGTCCTCACACGTTTTGGCAGCCCCAGCATTTT. This gives the protein CASSPHTFWQPQHF.

The chain joins TRBV5-1 to TRBJ2-7; possibly TRBD1 for D (5 bases). V lost 3 bases and J lost 4, with 8 bases in between. CDR1 and CDR2 from the germline V gene are SGHRS and YFSETQ. This CDR3 has 12 amino acids. The CDR3, as DNA: TGCGCCAGCAGCTCGACAGATTACGAGCAGTACTTC. Translated, it gives CASSSTDYEQYF.

This chain uses TRBV7-9 with TRBJ2-7, with TRBD1 matching over 7 bases. The CDR3 loop spans 14 amino acids. The V segment lost 5 bases and the J segment 7 bases; nucleotides outside the gene matches: 11. CDR1 and CDR2 from the germline V gene are SEHNR and FQNEAQ (reference sequence). The CDR3: CASSPRDSLLEQYF. In DNA form, the CDR3 reads TGTGCCAGCAGCCCTCGGGACAGTTTATTAGAGCAGTACTTC.

The chain has TRBV7-9 and TRBJ1-2; unclear D gene. Trimming shortened V by 1 base and J by 3 bases, and 9 bases separated the two germline ends. CDR3 size: 14 residues. The germline V gene encodes CDR1 SEHNR and CDR2 FQNEAQ (reference sequence). CDR3 protein: CASSLGHTYYGYTF. DNA of the CDR3: TGTGCCAGCAGCTTAGGTCACACCTACTATGGCTACACCTTC.

The V call is TRBV2, the J call TRBJ1-2; tentative D call: TRBD1 (6 bases). In germline, CDR1 is SNHLY, CDR2 FYNNEI. The CDR3 covers 15 residues. Trimming pared 3 bases from V and 4 bases from J, leaving 15 bases between. CDR3 in DNA: TGTGCCAGCAGTGACGGAGTCAGGGGATTCTATGGCTACACCTTC. It yields the protein CASSDGVRGFYGYTF.

Worth noting for this clone: The sample carries other DNA sequences with the same CDR3. The chain employs TRBV4-1 and TRBJ2-1; TRBD2 aligns across 9 bases. Unmatched junction bases numbered 0, after V lost 0 bases and J lost 6 bases. CDR1 and CDR2 (germline): MGHRA, YSYEKL. The CDR3 consists of 14 residues. For the CDR3, the DNA is TGCGCCAGCAGCCAAGAGACTAGCGGCAATGAGCAGTTCTTC. Translation gives CASSQETSGNEQFF.

This clone was observed a single time. The chain is built from TRBV5-1 and TRBJ2-7; possible D gene TRBD1, 6 bases. V gave up 3 bases and J gave up 2 bases, with 18 bases separating them. The CDR3 runs 16 residues. In germline, CDR1 is SGHRS, CDR2 YFSETQ. The CDR3 is CASSYAVGQPTYEQYF. CDR3 DNA: TGCGCCAGCAGCTATGCGGTAGGACAGCCCACCTACGAGCAGTACTTC.

The chain is built from TRBV28 and TRBJ1-2; TRBD1 matches 9 bases. The CDR3 covers 15 residues. Germline assignment: CDR1 MDHEN and CDR2 SYDVKM. The V and J ends lost 4 bases and 5 bases, in that order; junction bases with no gene match: 8. The DNA of the CDR3 is TGTGCCAGCAGTTCCCCCGGGACAGGGACTTATGGCTACACCTTC. Its protein is CASSSPGTGTYGYTF.

The CDR3 reads CASSRIYDRDEQYF. The DNA for the CDR3 is TGTGCCAGCAGTCGAATTTACGACAGGGACGAGCAGTACTTC. The chain has TRBV6-1 and TRBJ2-7; TRBD1 matches 7 bases. This CDR3 is 14 amino acids long. Looked up from germline, CDR1 is MNHNS and CDR2 is SASEGT. The V gene end was trimmed by 5 bases and the J gene end by 5 bases; junction bases not matched to a gene: 9.

The chain is built from TRBV30 and TRBJ2-1, with TRBD2 identical over 10 bases. This CDR3 has 13 residues. With 5 bases clipped from V and 5 bases from J, the junction kept 3 bases outside the gene matches. Germline V gives CDR1 GTSNPN, CDR2 SVGIG (reference sequence). CDR3 sequence (DNA): TGTGCCTGGGGACTAGCGGTCGACAATGAGCAGTTCTTC. Translated: CAWGLAVDNEQFF.